The 22 T cell receptor beta chains below come from one sample, sequenced in a study of T cells in Graves' hyperthyroidism and ophthalmopathy. Authors of the study amplified TCR beta CDR3 regions from RNA transcripts. Researchers ran a first-round RT-PCR on the TCR CDR3 using the HTBI primer set. MiXCR was run by TCRdb on the multiplex PCR reads, yielding one entry per CDR3 protein. The sample includes about 560,000 distinct CDR3 sequences, 16% of them seen just once. Input material: blood. Source of these receptors: a woman under 30 with Graves' hyperthyroidism.

About this clonotype: A read error is possible here, since a much larger clone lies one base away. The V call is TRBV5-6, the J call TRBJ2-5, with no clear D. The J call is uncertain, as TRBJ2-1 better fits the DNA end. The V gene's germline CDR1 is SGHDT and CDR2 YYEEEE. CDR3 length: 12 amino acids. The DNA for the CDR3 is TGTGCCAGCAGCTTCCCTGGAGAGACCCAGTTCTTC. Amino acids: CASSFPGETQFF.

J is TRBJ1-2 and V is TRBV11-3, with D possibly matching TRBD1 (5 bases). CDR3 length equals 14 residues. Germline CDR1 SGHNT, CDR2 YENEEA. V was cut by 5 bases and J by 6 bases, with 16 bases left in between. In nucleotides, the CDR3 is TGTGCCAGCAGCCCTCAGGGAATGGTCAATGGCTACACCTTC. Translated, it gives CASSPQGMVNGYTF.

With respect to this clonotype: At one end the junction does not follow the germline gene, possibly because of a read error. The chain uses TRBV5-1 and TRBJ1-3; maybe TRBD1 (5 bases). CDR1 is SGHRS and CDR2 is YFSETQ in the germline V gene. This CDR3 is built from 18 residues. For the CDR3, the DNA is TGCGCCAGCAGCTTGGTAGGGATCCGGGGGAACTCTGGAAACACCATATGTTTT. Protein sequence: CASSLVGIRGNSGNTICF.

The chain has TRBV6-1 and TRBJ1-1; 7 bases are shared with TRBD1. Germline V CDR1 and CDR2: MNHNS, SASEGT. Germline trimming cut 5 bases from V and 3 bases from J; bases unmatched to any gene: 12. The CDR3 spans 16 residues. Here the CDR3 reads CASSYEAGGGDTEAFF. The DNA for the CDR3 is TGTGCCAGCAGTTATGAGGCTGGAGGGGGCGACACTGAAGCTTTCTTT.

Details on this clonotype: A much larger clone lies one base from this, so it may be a read error. The chain recombines TRBV2 with TRBJ1-2, with TRBD1 matching 10 bases. CDR3 length equals 14 residues. Looked up from germline, CDR1 is SNHLY and CDR2 is FYNNEI. V shed 2 bases and J 7 bases; nucleotides not matched to a gene: 4. CDR3 DNA sequence: TGTGCCAGCAGTGAACCGGGACAGGGGTTTGGCTACACCTTC. Protein: CASSEPGQGFGYTF.

This clonotype was seen many times. The CDR3 bases are TGTGCCAGCAGTTTTTCCAGGCGAGGCGGCAATCAGCCCCAGCATTTT. Residues: CASSFSRRGGNQPQHF. The chain has TRBV28 and TRBJ1-5; D is undetermined. In germline, CDR1 is MDHEN, CDR2 SYDVKM. The CDR3 length is 16 residues. Trimming left V 3 bases short and J 2 bases short, with 14 bases between.

The chain links TRBV7-3 to TRBJ2-2, with 8 bases identical to TRBD2. CDR3 length: 16 amino acids. CDR1 is SGHTA, CDR2 FQGTGA, per germline. V lost 5 bases and J lost 1; bases outside the gene matches: 6. CDR3 sequence reads: CASSRPGLGNTGELFF. The DNA for the CDR3 is TGTGCCAGCAGCCGCCCGGGACTAGGGAACACCGGGGAGCTGTTTTTT.

In this sample, this clonotype turned up many times. The chain is built from TRBV6-1 and TRBJ2-7; D is perhaps TRBD1 (5 bases). Trimming shortened V by 7 bases and J by 2 bases, and 15 bases separated the two germline ends. Germline V gene sequence: CDR1 MNHNS, CDR2 SASEGT. The CDR3 length is 14 residues. The CDR3: CASTPLREAYEQYF. The CDR3 coding sequence is TGTGCCAGCACCCCTCTCAGGGAAGCCTACGAGCAGTACTTC.

This chain joins TRBV3-1 and TRBJ2-7; D remains ambiguous. V was pared by 0 bases and J by 2 bases, with 11 bases between. Per the germline V gene, CDR1 is LGHDT and CDR2 is YNNKEL (reference sequence). The CDR3 is made up of 15 amino acids. The CDR3: CASSQEEYPTYEQYF. The CDR3 DNA sequence: TGTGCCAGCAGCCAAGAGGAGTACCCGACCTACGAGCAGTACTTC.

This clonotype was seen only once. The DNA of the CDR3 is TGCGCCAGCAGCTTGGCCGTTCGGGGTGACACCGGGGAGCTGTTTTTT. It specifies CASSLAVRGDTGELFF. The chain carries TRBV5-1 and TRBJ2-2; maybe TRBD2 (5 bases). Germline CDR1 and CDR2: SGHRS and YFSETQ. Trimming removed 0 bases at V and 3 bases at J, with 12 bases between. CDR3 length equals 16 residues.

The chain has TRBV7-9 and TRBJ2-3; D is perhaps TRBD2 (6 bases). CDR1 is SEHNR, CDR2 FQNEAQ, per germline (reference sequence). This CDR3 has 14 amino acids. V was trimmed by 6 bases and J by 4 bases, leaving 14 bases between them. The CDR3 loop reads CASRDGTYADTQYF. In DNA form, the CDR3 reads TGTGCCAGCAGGGACGGGACTTACGCAGATACGCAGTATTTT.

The table lists this clonotype with a few counts. This chain joins TRBV2 and TRBJ2-2, with TRBD1 identical over 7 bases. The CDR3 extends over 14 amino acids. In germline, CDR1 is SNHLY, CDR2 FYNNEI. V lost 6 bases, J lost 5 bases, and 6 bases stayed unmatched. For the CDR3, the DNA is TGTGCCAGCAGGCGAGAGGGGGCGACCGGGGAGCTGTTTTTT. Amino acid sequence: CASRREGATGELFF.

This clonotype was detected many times. This rearrangement joins TRBV20-1 to TRBJ1-1; tentative D call: TRBD1 (6 bases). The CDR3 runs to 16 residues. Germline CDR1 and CDR2: DFQATT and SNEGSKA (reference sequence). V shed 0 bases and J shed 4 bases, with 18 bases lying between them. The CDR3 region is CSARDPGPTGPTEAFF. DNA for the CDR3: TGCAGTGCTAGAGATCCGGGCCCCACAGGGCCCACTGAAGCTTTCTTT.

As DNA, the CDR3 is TGTGCCAGCCAGGGGCTAGCTGTACGTAATGAGCAGTTCTTC. Translating gives CASQGLAVRNEQFF. The genes are TRBV6-2 or TRBV6-3 and TRBJ2-1; D is perhaps TRBD1 (6 bases). Germline V gives CDR1 MNHEY, CDR2 SVGEGT. There are 14 residues in the CDR3. V gave up 8 bases and J gave up 7 bases, with 18 bases separating them.

Regarding this clonotype: This may be a read error, as it is one base from a much larger clone. The chain is built from TRBV7-2 and TRBJ2-3; D is ambiguous. There are 12 residues in the CDR3. V gave up 5 bases and J gave up 2 bases, with 5 bases separating them. In germline, CDR1 is SGHTA, CDR2 FQGNSA. For the CDR3, the DNA is TGTGCCAGCAGCAAAGACACAGATACGCAGTATTTT. Translating it yields CASSKDTDTQYF.

This clonotype was observed a few times. The gene calls are TRBV19 and TRBJ2-5, with a possible D match to TRBD1 (6 bases). V was shortened by 3 bases and J by 4 bases, with 9 bases between the two germline ends. The CDR3 length is 13 residues. Germline CDR1 reads LNHDA; CDR2 reads SQIVND (reference sequence). Here the CDR3 DNA reads TGTGCCAGTAGTATCAGGGGCGGAGAGACCCAGTACTTC. The encoded protein is CASSIRGGETQYF.

This clonotype was recorded at least ten times. The chain carries TRBV7-3 and TRBJ2-1; possible D gene TRBD2, 5 bases. The CDR3 runs to 17 residues. With 1 base removed from V and 2 bases from J, the gap between germline ends came to 15 bases. Germline CDR1 reads SGHTA; CDR2 reads FQGTGA. CDR3 loop: CASSLMAGGPPYNEQFF. In nucleotides, the CDR3 is TGTGCCAGCAGCTTAATGGCGGGCGGGCCACCCTACAATGAGCAGTTCTTC.

Concerning this clonotype itself: This may arise from a read error, as a much more abundant clone is one base away. The rearrangement uses TRBV3-1 and TRBJ2-2; D remains unclear. Trimming pared 4 bases from V and 12 bases from J, leaving 9 bases between. Germline loops: CDR1 LGHDT, CDR2 YNNKEL (reference sequence). The CDR3 has 11 residues. In nucleotides, the CDR3 is TGTGCCAGCAGCCGACAAGGGAAGCTGTTTTTT. This encodes CASSRQGKLFF.

This clonotype was observed many times. This chain joins TRBV7-2 and TRBJ2-3; D remains unclear. CDR3 length equals 15 residues. The germline V gene encodes CDR1 SGHTA and CDR2 FQGNSA. The V gene lost 2 bases and the J gene lost 4 bases, with 13 bases spanning the gap. In DNA form, the CDR3 reads TGTGCCAGCAGCTTAAGTACCGGTGGGGCAGATACGCAGTATTTT. This translates into CASSLSTGGADTQYF.

In its sample, this clonotype was seen many times. This rearrangement joins TRBV27 to TRBJ2-1; D is unclear. This CDR3 is 17 amino acids long. CDR1 is MNHEY and CDR2 is SMNVEV in the germline V gene (reference sequence). V lost 6 bases, J lost 4 bases, and 22 bases lay in between. Written as DNA, the CDR3 is TGTGCCAGCAGACAAAACCTTTGGTTGGCAGATTACAATGAGCAGTTCTTC. Protein product: CASRQNLWLADYNEQFF.

This clonotype was recorded many times. V usage is TRBV28 and J usage is TRBJ2-1; D possibly corresponds to TRBD2 (5 bases). The CDR3 covers 12 residues. The V and J ends lost 6 bases and 6 bases respectively, with 9 bases between them. The germline V gene encodes CDR1 MDHEN and CDR2 SYDVKM. The CDR3 coding sequence is TGTGCCAGCAGCCTACTAGGCAATGAGCAGTTCTTC. Its translation: CASSLLGNEQFF.

Only a few counts were recorded for this clonotype. The rearrangement uses TRBV7-9 and TRBJ1-4, with 11 bases identical to TRBD1. The CDR3 loop spans 16 amino acids. Germline V gene data show CDR1 as SEHNR and CDR2 as FQNEAQ (reference sequence). V dropped 5 bases and J dropped 8; count of bases not matched to a gene: 10. The CDR3 here is CASSRTGTGGEEKLFF. Written as DNA, the CDR3 is TGTGCCAGCAGCAGAACCGGGACAGGGGGTGAAGAAAAACTGTTTTTT.